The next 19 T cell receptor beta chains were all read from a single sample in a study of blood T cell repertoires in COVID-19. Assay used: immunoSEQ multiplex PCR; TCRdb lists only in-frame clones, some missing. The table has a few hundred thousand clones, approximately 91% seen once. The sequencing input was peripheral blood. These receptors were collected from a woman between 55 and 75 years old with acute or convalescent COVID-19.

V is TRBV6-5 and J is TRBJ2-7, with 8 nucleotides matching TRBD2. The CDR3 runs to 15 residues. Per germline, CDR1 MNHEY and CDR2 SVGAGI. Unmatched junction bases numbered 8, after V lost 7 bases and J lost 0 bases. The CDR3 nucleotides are TGTGCCAGCACTAGGACTAGCCGGAGCTCCTACGAGCAGTACTTC. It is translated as CASTRTSRSSYEQYF.

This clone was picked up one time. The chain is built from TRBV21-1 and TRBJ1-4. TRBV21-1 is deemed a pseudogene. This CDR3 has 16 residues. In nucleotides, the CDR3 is TGTGCCAGCAGCAAAAGGTGTGGAGTTTATAATGAAAAACTGTTTTTT. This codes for CASSKRCGVYNEKLFF.

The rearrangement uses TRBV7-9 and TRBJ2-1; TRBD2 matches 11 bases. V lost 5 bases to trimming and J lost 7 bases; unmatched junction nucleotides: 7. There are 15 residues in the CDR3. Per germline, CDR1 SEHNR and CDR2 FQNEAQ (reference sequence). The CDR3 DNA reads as TGTGCCAGCAGCCTGGAACTAGCGGGAGATAATGAGCAGTTCTTC. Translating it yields CASSLELAGDNEQFF. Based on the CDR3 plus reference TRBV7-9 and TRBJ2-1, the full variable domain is DTGVSQNPRHKITKRGQNVTFRCDPISEHNRLYWYRQTLGQGPEFLTYFQNEAQLEKSRLLSDRFSAERPKGSFSTLEIQRTEQGDSAMYLCASSLELAGDNEQFFGPGTRLTVL.

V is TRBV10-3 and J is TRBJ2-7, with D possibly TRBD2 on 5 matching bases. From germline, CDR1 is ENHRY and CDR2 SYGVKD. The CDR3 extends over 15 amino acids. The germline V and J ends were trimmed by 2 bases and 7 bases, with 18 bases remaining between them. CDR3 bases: TGTGCCATCAGTGAGCCGACTACCCGAGGATCGGAGCAGTACTTC. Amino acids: CAISEPTTRGSEQYF.

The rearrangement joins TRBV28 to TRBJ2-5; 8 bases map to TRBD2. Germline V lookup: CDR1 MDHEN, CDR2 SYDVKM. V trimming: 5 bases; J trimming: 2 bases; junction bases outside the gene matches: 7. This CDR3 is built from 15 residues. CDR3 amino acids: CASSPLTGGQETQYF. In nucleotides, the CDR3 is TGTGCCAGCAGTCCTCTGACGGGGGGGCAAGAGACCCAGTACTTC.

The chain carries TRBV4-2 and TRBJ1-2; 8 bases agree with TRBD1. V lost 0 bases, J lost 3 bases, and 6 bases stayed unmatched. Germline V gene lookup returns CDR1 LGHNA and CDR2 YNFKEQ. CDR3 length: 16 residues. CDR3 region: CASSQDLGTGDYGYTF. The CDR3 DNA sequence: TGTGCCAGCAGCCAAGATCTAGGGACAGGAGACTATGGCTACACCTTC.

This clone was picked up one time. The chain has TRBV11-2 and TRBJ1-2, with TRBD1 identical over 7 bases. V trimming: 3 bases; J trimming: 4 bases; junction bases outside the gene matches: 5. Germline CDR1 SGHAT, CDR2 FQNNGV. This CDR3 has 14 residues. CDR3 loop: CASSLARDSYGYTF. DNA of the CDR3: TGTGCCAGCAGCTTGGCCCGGGACAGCTATGGCTACACCTTC.

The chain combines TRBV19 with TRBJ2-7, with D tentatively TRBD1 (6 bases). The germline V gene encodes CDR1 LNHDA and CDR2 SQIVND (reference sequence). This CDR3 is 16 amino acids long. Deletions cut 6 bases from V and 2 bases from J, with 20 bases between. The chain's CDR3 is CASRQGTVGSPYEQYF. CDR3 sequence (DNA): TGTGCCAGTAGACAGGGTACCGTGGGGAGTCCCTACGAGCAGTACTTC.

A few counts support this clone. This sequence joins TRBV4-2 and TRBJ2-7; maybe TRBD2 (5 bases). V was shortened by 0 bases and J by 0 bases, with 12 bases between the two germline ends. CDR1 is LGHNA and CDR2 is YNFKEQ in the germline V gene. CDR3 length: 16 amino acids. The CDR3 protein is CASSQETGGSSYEQYF. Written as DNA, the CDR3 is TGTGCCAGCAGCCAAGAAACCGGAGGCAGCTCCTACGAGCAGTACTTC.

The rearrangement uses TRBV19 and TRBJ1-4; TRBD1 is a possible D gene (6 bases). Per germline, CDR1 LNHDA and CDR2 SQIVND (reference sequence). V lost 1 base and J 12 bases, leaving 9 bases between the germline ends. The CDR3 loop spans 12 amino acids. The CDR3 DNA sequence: TGTGCCAGTAGTATAGGACAGGCTCAACTGTTTTTT. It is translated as CASSIGQAQLFF.

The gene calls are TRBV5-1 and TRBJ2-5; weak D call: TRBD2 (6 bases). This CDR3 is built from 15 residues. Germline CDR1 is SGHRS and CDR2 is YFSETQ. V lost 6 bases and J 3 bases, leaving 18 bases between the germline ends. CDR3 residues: CASTSGDRREETQYF. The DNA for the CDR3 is TGCGCCAGCACCAGTGGTGACCGGAGGGAAGAGACCCAGTACTTC.

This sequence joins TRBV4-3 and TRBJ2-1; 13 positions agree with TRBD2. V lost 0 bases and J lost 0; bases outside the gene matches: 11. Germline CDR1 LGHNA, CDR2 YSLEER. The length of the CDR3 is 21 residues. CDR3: CASSQDIFVTSGGSSYNEQFF. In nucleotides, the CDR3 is TGCGCCAGCAGCCAAGATATTTTCGTGACTAGCGGGGGGAGCTCCTACAATGAGCAGTTCTTC.

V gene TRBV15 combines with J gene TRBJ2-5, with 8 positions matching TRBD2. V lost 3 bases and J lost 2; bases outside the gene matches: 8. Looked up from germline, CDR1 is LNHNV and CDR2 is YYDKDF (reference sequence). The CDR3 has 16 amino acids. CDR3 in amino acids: CATSRGGGFRQETQYF. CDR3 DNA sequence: TGTGCCACCAGCAGGGGCGGGGGGTTCCGTCAAGAGACCCAGTACTTC.

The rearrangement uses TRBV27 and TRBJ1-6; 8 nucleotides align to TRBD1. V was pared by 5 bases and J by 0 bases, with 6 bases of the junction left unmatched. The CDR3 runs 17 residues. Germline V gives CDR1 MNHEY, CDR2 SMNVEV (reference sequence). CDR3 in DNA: TGTGCCAGCAGTCTCAACAGGGGGAGCTCCTATAATTCACCCCTCCACTTT. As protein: CASSLNRGSSYNSPLHF.

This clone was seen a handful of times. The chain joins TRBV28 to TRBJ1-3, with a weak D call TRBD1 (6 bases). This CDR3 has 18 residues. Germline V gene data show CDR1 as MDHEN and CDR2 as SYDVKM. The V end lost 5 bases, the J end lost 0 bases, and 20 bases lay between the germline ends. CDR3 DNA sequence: TGTGCCAGCAGTCTTAACTCCCTACAGGGCTTCTCTGGAAACACCATATATTTT. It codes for CASSLNSLQGFSGNTIYF. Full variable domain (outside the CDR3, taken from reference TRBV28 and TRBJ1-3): DVKVTQSSRYLVKRTGEKVFLECVQDMDHENMFWYRQDPGLGLRLIYFSYDVKMKEKGDIPEGYSVSREKKERFSLILESASTNQTSMYLCASSLNSLQGFSGNTIYFGEGSWLTVV.

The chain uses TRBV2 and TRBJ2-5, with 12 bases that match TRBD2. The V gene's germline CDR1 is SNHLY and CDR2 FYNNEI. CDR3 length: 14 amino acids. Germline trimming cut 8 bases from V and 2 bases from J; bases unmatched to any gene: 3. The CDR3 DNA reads TGTGCCAGCTCTAGCGGGGGGGTGCAAGAGACCCAGTACTTC. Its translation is CASSSGGVQETQYF.

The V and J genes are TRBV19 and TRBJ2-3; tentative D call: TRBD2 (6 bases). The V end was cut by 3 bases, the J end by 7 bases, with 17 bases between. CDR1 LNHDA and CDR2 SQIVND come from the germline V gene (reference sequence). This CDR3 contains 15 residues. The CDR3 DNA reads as TGTGCCAGTAGTATGGTTGCCCGGGGGACTTATACGCAGTATTTT. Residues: CASSMVARGTYTQYF. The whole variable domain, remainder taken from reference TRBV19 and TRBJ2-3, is DGGITQSPKYLFRKEGQNVTLSCEQNLNHDAMYWYRQDPGQGLRLIYYSQIVNDFQKGDIAEGYSVSREKKESFPLTVTSAQKNPTAFYLCASSMVARGTYTQYFGPGTRLTVL.

The CDR3 sequence is CASNWGGGLDTEAFF. The CDR3 coding sequence is TGTGCCAGCAATTGGGGAGGGGGGCTTGACACTGAAGCTTTCTTT. The chain couples TRBV6-5 to TRBJ1-1; possible D gene TRBD1, 6 bases. This CDR3 is built from 15 residues. Germline V gives CDR1 MNHEY, CDR2 SVGAGI. The V end lost 7 bases, the J end lost 3 bases, and 18 bases lay between the germline ends.

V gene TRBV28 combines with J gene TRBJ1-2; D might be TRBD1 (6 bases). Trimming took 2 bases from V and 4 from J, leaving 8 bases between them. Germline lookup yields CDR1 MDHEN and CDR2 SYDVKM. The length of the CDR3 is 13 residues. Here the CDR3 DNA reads TGTGCCAGCAGTTTAGACAGGACCTATGGCTACACCTTC. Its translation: CASSLDRTYGYTF.